This entry concerns a single T cell receptor (beta chain). The target of this receptor is not known. No base quality values were provided; no much bigger clone lies one nucleotide off. The data belong to a study of molecular identifiers for immune sequencing clone quantification (dated 2018 in TCRdb). About the study as a whole: For a replicate experiment, RNA from 20,000 or 100,000 naive CD8 T cells was divided into five aliquots, of which four were sequenced. This methods study used CD8 T cells to benchmark TCR RNA copy counting and molecular-identifier clustering-based TCR repertoire sequencing (MIDCIRS).

The receptor library was made with PCR. The sequencer was a NextSeq 500. Preparation of bulk TCR libraries followed a previously described approach, with the TCR primers listed in Table S5. Total RNA was purified with the Qiagen AllPrep DNA/RNA kit. Before analysis, reads from multiple sequencing runs of one library were combined. As for the authors' bioinformatics: Reads were retained only if the reads had an exact TCR constant sequence, and the retained reads were trimmed to 150 nt and grouped according to their 12-nt molecular barcodes. Within each barcode group, reads were sub-clustered at a 15% Levenshtein threshold, and quality-weighted consensus sequences were built per RNA molecule. Non-functional sequences were filtered out, along with any lower-count sequence sitting one edit away from another sequence. Based on fitting two negative binomial distributions, any barcode sub-cluster with under 20% of the maximum read count was discarded. The public reads were reanalyzed by TCRdb: fastp trimming at Q25, MiXCR alignment, in-frame beta chains only. Each entry is one CDR3 protein sequence, shown with its most common DNA and genes. The V and J calls shown here were made by TCRdb, not taken from the authors' results. Here the sample has over 550,000 distinct CDR3 sequences; about 25% occur a single time. 0.78% of the sample is held by the ten biggest clonotypes.

As encoded in the germline V gene (reference sequence), CDR1 is MNHEY while CDR2 is SMNVEV. The CDR3 covers 16 residues, taking in both the cysteine and the phenylalanine. Only the CDR3 part of the read is kept: 48 bases, read in frame from the first base. A distance of 14 bases separates the germline ends of V and J, which lose 0 bases and 3 bases respectively. Libraries of naive CD8 T cells were built from anywhere between roughly 17,000 and 1,100,000 sorted cells, with 10%, 30% or 50% of the purified RNA used. On a BD FACSAria II, naive CD8 T cells were FACS-sorted as CD8+CD4-CCR7+CD45RA+ and collected into RLT Plus buffer. Detection sensitivity was tested by spiking Jurkat RNA equal to roughly nine TCR copies' worth into samples containing roughly 19,000-1,100,000 naive CD8 T cells. Enrichment of CD8 T cells was done with RosetteSep CD8+ T Cell Enrichment Cocktail plus Ficoll-Paque, and ACK red cell lysis came afterward.

Here is what the overall study found, with its caveats: A single cell's worth of spiked-in Jurkat TCR RNA was reported detectable even among around 1 million naive CD8 T cells. Highly expanded clone sizes could be underestimated because identical TCR molecules may share a barcode. Spiked-in Jurkat TCR RNA (about ten copies' worth), which is not part of the donor repertoire, was contained in the naive libraries. Modeling estimated around 3.2 recovered TCR RNA copies per cell, compared with 9.5 to 10 by digital PCR, which implies 30% to 35% capture efficiency. When barcode sub-clustering was omitted, TCR diversity was inflated by chimeric consensus sequences, with chimeras reaching as high as 47%. In CMV-specific effector cells, clones with more than 20 RNA copies contained over 99% of molecules, whereas in naive cells such clones contained under 1% of molecules.

The sample comprised naive CD8+ T cells from blood, with Jurkat cell RNA spiked in. Taken with the paper, the label for cell subset or site translates to: FACS-sorted CD8+CD4-CCR7+CD45RA+ naive T cells. The chain links TRBV27 with TRBJ1-1; there is no confident call for the D gene. This receptor was obtained from a human donor in good health. Some libraries in this study had Jurkat cell RNA spiked in. The DNA sequence is TGTGCCAGCAGTTTATCTGGTGACGGTAGGGACACTGAAGCTTTCTTT. This codes for CASSLSGDGRDTEAFF.